A selection of T cell receptor beta chains follows, all from one sample in a study of T cells in Graves' hyperthyroidism and ophthalmopathy. MiXCR, applied by TCRdb to the multiplex PCR reads, yields one record per CDR3 protein. This table holds about half a million distinct CDR3 sequences, approximately 24% found once. Material for sequencing was blood. The receptors were sampled from a woman aged 25 to 39 with Graves' ophthalmopathy. The conserved cysteine and the conserved F or W are not part of the CDR3 here. Each record gives: V gene, D gene, clone size, CDR3 protein. A D gene is named only where the DNA matches it firmly. Expanded clones get a size class; other rows say once, few or many, or leave the size out.

V: TRBV4-1
D: -
size: -
CDR3: ASSGALTGELF

V: TRBV27
D: -
size: few
CDR3: ASSSQSNEQY

V: TRBV12-3/TRBV12-4
D: -
size: many
CDR3: ASSLNLGYEQY

V: TRBV19
D: -
size: few
CDR3: ASMGVDRIRNSPLH

V: TRBV18
D: -
size: few
CDR3: ASSPPATEETQY

V: TRBV11-2
D: -
size: few
CDR3: ASSFRGYYGYT

V: TRBV20-1
D: -
size: many
CDR3: SAPGFIGETQY

V: TRBV24-1
D: -
size: many
CDR3: ATNLQGNTEAF

V: TRBV4-2
D: -
size: many
CDR3: ASSQGGALNTEAF

V: TRBV27
D: -
size: -
CDR3: ASSLLGGPTGETQY

V: TRBV7-2
D: TRBD1
size: -
CDR3: ASSPGTALNTIY

V: TRBV11-2
D: TRBD2
size: -
CDR3: ASSRGLAGREQY

V: TRBV27
D: TRBD1
size: -
CDR3: ASRRQGRREQY

V: TRBV7-3
D: TRBD2
size: -
CDR3: ANNSEEREGEQY

V: TRBV6-2/TRBV6-3
D: TRBD1
size: few
CDR3: ASRTRDRVYGYT

V: TRBV7-9
D: -
size: many
CDR3: ASSWTVPGANVLT

V: TRBV7-9
D: -
size: -
CDR3: ASSFRRVDTGELF

V: TRBV30
D: -
size: many
CDR3: AWSGTGELF

V: TRBV29-1
D: -
size: many
CDR3: SVETRRGKQY

V: TRBV20-1
D: -
size: many
CDR3: SARGSNYEQY

V: TRBV18
D: TRBD1
size: few
CDR3: ASSPPGQTFENTEAF

V: TRBV7-2
D: -
size: -
CDR3: ASSLASPFGTAGANVLT

V: TRBV7-9
D: -
size: once
CDR3: ASSLGRPPDGYT

V: TRBV15
D: -
size: many
CDR3: ATSRDRTAYEQY

V: TRBV12-3/TRBV12-4
D: TRBD1
size: few
CDR3: ASSRDRGSGTEAF

V: TRBV20-1
D: -
size: -
CDR3: SASRDEETQY

V: TRBV28
D: TRBD1
size: -
CDR3: ASSPPGQGTYEQY

V: TRBV6-1
D: -
size: -
CDR3: ASSEVGAGGNQPQH

V: TRBV9
D: TRBD2
size: -
CDR3: ASSAGAGTSDLYEQY

V: TRBV24-1
D: TRBD1
size: many
CDR3: ATRTGGGTEAF

V: TRBV20-1
D: TRBD1
size: many
CDR3: SARHKQGNYGYT

V: TRBV25-1
D: -
size: few
CDR3: ASRVEGEHLSGANVLT

V: TRBV29-1
D: -
size: -
CDR3: SVGVGPETQY

V: TRBV12-3/TRBV12-4
D: TRBD1
size: -
CDR3: AISRDRVTEAF

V: TRBV11-2
D: -
size: many
CDR3: ASSLEGQAGSQPQH

V: TRBV7-9
D: -
size: few
CDR3: ASSSGNSHQPQH

V: TRBV12-3/TRBV12-4
D: -
size: -
CDR3: ASSYSGVIQPQH

V: TRBV24-1
D: -
size: many
CDR3: ASQETQY

V: TRBV6-1
D: -
size: once
CDR3: ASRCGTVAGEQY

V: TRBV10-3
D: TRBD1
size: -
CDR3: AIRAPGQGFYEQY

V: TRBV29-1
D: -
size: many
CDR3: SVEDPGHKTQY

V: TRBV2
D: -
size: many
CDR3: ASSEDGRAF

V: TRBV2
D: -
size: few
CDR3: ASTLAQFEAF

V: TRBV6-1
D: -
size: once
CDR3: ASSELRDNQPQH

V: TRBV6-5
D: TRBD1
size: -
CDR3: ASSYLNSGGAF

V: TRBV6-1
D: -
size: -
CDR3: ASSRSGVLNTEAF

V: TRBV29-1
D: -
size: -
CDR3: SVPGPFNYGYT

V: TRBV12-3/TRBV12-4
D: -
size: many
CDR3: ASSLRGARQPQH

V: TRBV6-1
D: -
size: few
CDR3: ASRGGRHTEAF

V: TRBV28
D: -
size: few
CDR3: ASSFRGREGEAF

V: TRBV20-1
D: -
size: many
CDR3: SASWTHSNQPQH

V: TRBV20-1
D: TRBD2
size: -
CDR3: SAREPRTSGYEQY

V: TRBV5-6
D: -
size: many
CDR3: ASSFWESTGEQY

V: TRBV5-1
D: TRBD1
size: -
CDR3: ASFPLTPGGNTGELF

V: TRBV28
D: -
size: -
CDR3: ASSLSGALAEAF